One and the same sample provided the 2 T cell receptor beta chains below, sequenced in a study of regulatory T cells in long-lasting Graves disease. Time point described: newly diagnosed GD, antithyroid drugs for less than 3 months. Generation of the TCR library employed RNA extracted from PBMCs. TCR beta libraries were built with iRepertoire HTBI primers and Arm-PCR of CDR3 regions. One entry per CDR3 protein results from TCRdb running MiXCR on the multiplex PCR reads. The table shows 360,000 or so distinct CDR3 sequences, with approximately 12% occurring only once. These data were also filed under a second study, of T cells in Graves' hyperthyroidism and ophthalmopathy.

The starting material was peripheral blood mononuclear cells (PBMCs), obtained at new diagnosis, from a patient treated with antithyroid drugs. The receptors shown here come from a woman under 30 with Graves disease.

This clonotype was counted ten times or more. The V and J genes are TRBV30 and TRBJ1-1, with D perhaps matching TRBD1 (5 bases). This CDR3 region has 13 residues. The germline CDR1 and CDR2 sequences are GTSNPN and SVGIG (reference sequence). The V end lost 2 bases, the J end lost 2 bases, and 9 bases lay between the germline ends. CDR3 nucleotides: TGTGCCTGGAGTTGGGGCCCTAACACTGAAGCTTTCTTT. It translates to CAWSWGPNTEAFF.

Worth noting for this clonotype: This may be a read error: a much more frequent sequence differs by one nucleotide. The chain links TRBV10-3 to TRBJ2-1; the D gene could be TRBD1 or TRBD2 (6 bases each). V gave up 3 bases and J gave up 5 bases, with 14 bases separating them. CDR3 length equals 15 residues. Germline V gene data show CDR1 as ENHRY and CDR2 as SYGVKD. CDR3 in DNA: TGTGCCATCAGTGATATAGGGGGGACGGACAATGAGCAGTTCTTC. Encoded protein: CAISDIGGTDNEQFF.